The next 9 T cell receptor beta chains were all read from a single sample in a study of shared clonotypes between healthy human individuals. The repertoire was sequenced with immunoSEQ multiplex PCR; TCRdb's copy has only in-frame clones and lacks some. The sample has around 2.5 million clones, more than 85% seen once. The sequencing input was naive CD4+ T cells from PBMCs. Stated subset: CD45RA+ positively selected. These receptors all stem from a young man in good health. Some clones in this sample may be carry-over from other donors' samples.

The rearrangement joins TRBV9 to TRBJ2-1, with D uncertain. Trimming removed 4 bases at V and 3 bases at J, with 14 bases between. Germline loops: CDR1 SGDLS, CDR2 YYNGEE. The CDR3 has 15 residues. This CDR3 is CASSPGHSGYNEQFF. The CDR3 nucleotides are TGTGCCAGCAGCCCGGGTCATAGTGGCTACAATGAGCAGTTCTTC.

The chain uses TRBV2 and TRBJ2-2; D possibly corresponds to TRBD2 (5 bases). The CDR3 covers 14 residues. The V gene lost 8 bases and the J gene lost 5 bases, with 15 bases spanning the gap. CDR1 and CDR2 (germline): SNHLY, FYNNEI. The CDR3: CASARETVTGELFF. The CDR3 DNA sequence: TGTGCCAGCGCGAGGGAAACCGTTACCGGGGAGCTGTTTTTT.

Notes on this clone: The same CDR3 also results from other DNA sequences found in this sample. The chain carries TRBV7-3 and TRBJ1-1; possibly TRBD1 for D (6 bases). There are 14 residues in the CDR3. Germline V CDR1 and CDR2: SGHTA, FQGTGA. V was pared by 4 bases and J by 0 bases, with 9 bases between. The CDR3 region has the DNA TGTGCCAGCAGCTCCCAGGGGATGAACACTGAAGCTTTCTTT. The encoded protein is CASSSQGMNTEAFF.

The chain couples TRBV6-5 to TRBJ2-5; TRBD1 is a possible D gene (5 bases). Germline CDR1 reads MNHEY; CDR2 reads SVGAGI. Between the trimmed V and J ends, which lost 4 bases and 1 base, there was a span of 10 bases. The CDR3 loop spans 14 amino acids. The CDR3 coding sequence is TGTGCCAGCAGTTGGGGCAGGGCCCAAGAGACCCAGTACTTC. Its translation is CASSWGRAQETQYF.

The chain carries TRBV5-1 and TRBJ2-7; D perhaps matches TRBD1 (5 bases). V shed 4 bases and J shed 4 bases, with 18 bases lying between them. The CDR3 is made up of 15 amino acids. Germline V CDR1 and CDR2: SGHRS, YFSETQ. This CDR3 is CASSPDGAQIYEQYF. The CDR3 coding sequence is TGCGCCAGCAGCCCCGATGGGGCCCAGATATACGAGCAGTACTTC.

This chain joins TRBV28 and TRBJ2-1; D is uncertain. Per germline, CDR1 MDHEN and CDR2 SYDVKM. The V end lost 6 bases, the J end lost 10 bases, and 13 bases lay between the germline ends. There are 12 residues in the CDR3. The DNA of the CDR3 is TGTGCCAGCAGCAGAGACCTAGAGGAGCAGTTCTTC. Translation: CASSRDLEEQFF.

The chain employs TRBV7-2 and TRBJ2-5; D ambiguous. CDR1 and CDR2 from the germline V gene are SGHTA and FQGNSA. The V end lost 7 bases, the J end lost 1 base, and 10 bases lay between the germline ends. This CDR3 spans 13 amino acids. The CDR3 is CASTRLGQETQYF. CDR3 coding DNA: TGTGCCAGCACCCGGTTGGGCCAAGAGACCCAGTACTTC.

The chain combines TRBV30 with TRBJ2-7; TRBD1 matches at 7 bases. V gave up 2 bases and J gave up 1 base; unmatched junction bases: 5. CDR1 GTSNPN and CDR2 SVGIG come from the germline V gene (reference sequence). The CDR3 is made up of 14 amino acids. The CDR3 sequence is CAWSKGGRSYEQYF. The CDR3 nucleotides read TGTGCCTGGAGTAAAGGGGGCAGGTCCTACGAGCAGTACTTC.

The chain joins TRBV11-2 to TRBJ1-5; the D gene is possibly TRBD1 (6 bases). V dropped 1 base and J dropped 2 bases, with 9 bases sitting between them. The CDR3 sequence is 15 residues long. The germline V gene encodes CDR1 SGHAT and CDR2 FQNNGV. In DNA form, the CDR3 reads TGTGCCAGCAGCTTAGGGGGGGCACGCAATCAGCCCCAGCATTTT. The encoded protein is CASSLGGARNQPQHF.